Below, 17 T cell receptor beta chains from the same sample are listed, as sequenced in a study of CD8 T cells in Susac syndrome. It was with random hexamers that about 0.45 to 1 ug RNA was reverse transcribed. TCRdb redid the calling of the immunoSEQ multiplex PCR reads with MiXCR, one entry per CDR3 protein. In the table there are about 130,000 distinct CDR3 sequences, over 90% of which are singletons. The sequencing sample was made of CD4+ T cells from PBMCs. The receptor source for this set is a human donor in good health.

This sequence joins TRBV2 and TRBJ1-2; no reliable D call. This CDR3 spans 14 amino acids. V was clipped by 0 bases and J by 4 bases, with 9 bases between them. CDR1 is SNHLY, CDR2 FYNNEI, per germline. CDR3 DNA sequence: TGTGCCAGCAGTGAAGCGCAGCAGAGCTATGGCTACACCTTC. This encodes CASSEAQQSYGYTF.

The chain carries TRBV24-1 and TRBJ2-2; tentatively, D is TRBD2 (7 bases). Germline-derived CDR1 and CDR2 are KGHDR and SFDVKD. Trimming cost V 6 bases and J 5 bases, with 15 bases left between them. The CDR3 runs 15 residues. CDR3 amino acids: CATSRGAMGTGELFF. In nucleotides, the CDR3 is TGTGCCACCAGTCGGGGGGCGATGGGAACCGGGGAGCTGTTTTTT.

The chain carries TRBV9 and TRBJ1-1; D unclear. Germline values: CDR1 SGDLS, CDR2 YYNGEE. The CDR3 runs to 16 residues. Trimming stripped 5 bases from V and 2 bases from J, with 19 bases between. The DNA of the CDR3 is TGTGCCAGCAGGATTCTGGGCGGAATTTCCAACACTGAAGCTTTCTTT. It translates to CASRILGGISNTEAFF.

The chain uses TRBV27 and TRBJ1-3; no reliable D call. Between the trimmed V and J ends, which lost 6 bases and 0 bases, there was a span of 6 bases. The CDR3 sequence is 13 residues long. Germline CDR1 is MNHEY and CDR2 is SMNVEV (reference sequence). The CDR3 reads CASRGSSGNTIYF. The CDR3 DNA sequence: TGTGCCAGCAGGGGGTCCTCTGGAAACACCATATATTTT.

The CDR3 here is CAWSGPSGSYEQYF. The DNA of the CDR3 is TGTGCCTGGAGTGGACCGAGCGGGAGTTACGAGCAGTACTTC. The gene calls are TRBV30 and TRBJ2-7, with 8 bases fitting TRBD2. Germline V lookup: CDR1 GTSNPN, CDR2 SVGIG (reference sequence). This CDR3 comprises 14 residues. With V trimmed by 1 base and J by 4 bases, 6 bases remained unmatched.

This chain connects TRBV29-1 to TRBJ2-1; the D gene is possibly TRBD1 (6 bases). CDR3 length: 11 amino acids. Germline V gene lookup returns CDR1 SQVTM and CDR2 ANQGSEA. Here the CDR3 reads CSSSGVSEQFF. The CDR3 coding sequence is TGCAGTAGTTCAGGGGTGAGTGAGCAGTTCTTC.

The J gene is TRBJ2-7, the V gene TRBV5-1; possibly TRBD1 for D (6 bases). Germline assignment: CDR1 SGHRS and CDR2 YFSETQ. V lost 6 bases to trimming and J lost 3 bases, with 10 bases between them. The length of the CDR3 is 12 residues. DNA of the CDR3: TGCGCCAGCAAAGGGGACAACTACGAGCAGTACTTC. Its translation is CASKGDNYEQYF.

This clonotype came up once. J is TRBJ2-1 and V is TRBV9; perhaps TRBD1 as D (5 bases). This CDR3 contains 12 residues. The V end lost 6 bases, the J end lost 6 bases, and 10 bases lay between the germline ends. Germline lookup yields CDR1 SGDLS and CDR2 YYNGEE. The CDR3 loop reads CASKGVGNEQFF. DNA of the CDR3: TGTGCCAGCAAAGGGGTAGGCAATGAGCAGTTCTTC.

Notes on this clonotype: The junction departs from the called germline gene at one end, perhaps through a read error. V usage is TRBV12-3 or TRBV12-4 and J usage is TRBJ2-2, with a possible D match to TRBD2 (5 bases). The CDR3 is 14 amino acids. The CDR3 DNA is TGTGCCAGCAGTTTAGGAGGGAACGCCGGGGAGCTGTTTTTT. Protein sequence: CASSLGGNAGELFF.

The chain has TRBV5-1 and TRBJ1-4; a weak D match, TRBD1 (5 bases). The CDR3 runs to 14 residues. The V gene's germline CDR1 is SGHRS and CDR2 YFSETQ. Trimming left V 3 bases short and J 7 bases short, with 13 bases between. The CDR3 sequence is CASSSLGGSEKLFF. The CDR3 region has the DNA TGCGCCAGCAGCTCCCTCGGGGGGAGTGAAAAACTGTTTTTT.

The chain joins TRBV18 to TRBJ2-7; 8 bases agree with TRBD1. The ends lost 2 bases at V and 5 bases at J; junction bases unmatched: 5. Germline CDR1 reads KGHSH; CDR2 reads LQKENI. This CDR3 has 14 amino acids. The CDR3 DNA reads as TGTGCCAGCTCACCAGGACAGGGTTACCACGAGCAGTACTTC. The encoded protein is CASSPGQGYHEQYF.

V is TRBV15 and J is TRBJ2-5; 9 bases map to TRBD1. Germline V CDR1 and CDR2: LNHNV, YYDKDF (reference sequence). The J segment lost 2 bases and the V segment lost 3 bases, leaving 7 bases of the junction unmatched. CDR3 length: 16 residues. The CDR3 spells CATSSGLGTGQETQYF. In nucleotides, the CDR3 is TGTGCCACCAGCAGCGGTTTAGGGACAGGGCAAGAGACCCAGTACTTC. The variable domain in full, with the rest retrieved from reference TRBV15 and TRBJ2-5, is DAMVIQNPRYQVTQFGKPVTLSCSQTLNHNVMYWYQQKSSQAPKLLFHYYDKDFNNEADTPDNFQSRRPNTSFCFLDIRSPGLGDTAMYLCATSSGLGTGQETQYFGPGTRLLVL.

This sequence joins TRBV5-4 and TRBJ1-1; the D is unclear. Trimming shortened V by 0 bases and J by 11 bases, and 11 bases separated the two germline ends. This CDR3 comprises 12 residues. In germline, CDR1 is SGHNT, CDR2 YYREEE (reference sequence). CDR3 bases: TGTGCCAGCAGCTTGGATTTGTCCGGTGCTTTCTTT. Translating gives CASSLDLSGAFF.

In DNA, the CDR3 is TGCAGTGCAAACACAGGGGACGAGCAGTACTTC. This sequence encodes CSANTGDEQYF. This sequence joins TRBV20-1 and TRBJ2-7; TRBD1 aligns across 7 bases. J gave up 5 bases and V 6 bases, and 4 bases lay outside the gene matches. Germline CDR1 is DFQATT and CDR2 is SNEGSKA (reference sequence). This CDR3 has 11 residues.

V is TRBV15 and J is TRBJ2-5; D is perhaps TRBD1 (7 bases). V dropped 4 bases and J dropped 5 bases, with 17 bases sitting between them. Germline CDR1 LNHNV, CDR2 YYDKDF (reference sequence). The CDR3 extends over 15 amino acids. CDR3 nucleotides: TGTGCCACCAGCAAAAGGGACAGCGGGCGGGAGACCCAGTACTTC. As protein: CATSKRDSGRETQYF. Full variable domain (outside the CDR3, taken from reference TRBV15 and TRBJ2-5): DAMVIQNPRYQVTQFGKPVTLSCSQTLNHNVMYWYQQKSSQAPKLLFHYYDKDFNNEADTPDNFQSRRPNTSFCFLDIRSPGLGDTAMYLCATSKRDSGRETQYFGPGTRLLVL.

The chain couples TRBV19 to TRBJ2-2; 9 bases map to TRBD1. Looked up from germline, CDR1 is LNHDA and CDR2 is SQIVND (reference sequence). Trimming removed 1 base from V and 3 bases from J; junction bases left unmatched: 3. CDR3 length equals 16 residues. The CDR3 region is CASSIGNRGHTGELFF. The CDR3 DNA reads as TGTGCCAGTAGTATAGGCAACAGGGGGCACACCGGGGAGCTGTTTTTT.

The CDR3 sequence is CASSYAGFSPYYEQYF. Written as DNA, the CDR3 is TGTGCCAGCAGTTACGCAGGATTCAGCCCCTACTACGAGCAGTACTTC. The gene calls are TRBV6-2 or TRBV6-3 and TRBJ2-7, with no clear D. The CDR3 is made up of 16 amino acids. CDR1 and CDR2 (germline): MNHEY, SVGEGT. V lost 2 bases and J lost 3, with 17 bases in between.